The 29 T cell receptor beta chains listed next were all sequenced from one sample in a study of blood T cell repertoires in COVID-19. Only in-frame clones appear in the TCRdb table, and some are missing; sequencing was by immunoSEQ multiplex PCR. Among about 260,000 clones listed, over 70% were seen once. The source material was PBMCs or T cells enriched from blood (not recorded which). The source is a middle-aged woman who had been exposed to COVID-19.

The chain recombines TRBV4-2 with TRBJ1-1, with D possibly matching TRBD1 (6 bases). Between the trimmed V and J ends, which lost 6 bases and 3 bases, there was a span of 14 bases. The CDR3 has 14 amino acids. Germline lookup yields CDR1 LGHNA and CDR2 YNFKEQ. Written as DNA, the CDR3 is TGTGCCAGCAGTCCTGGAGGGGGGGACACTGAAGCTTTCTTT. Translating it yields CASSPGGGDTEAFF.

CDR3 amino acids: CATSKGDRGQETQYF. CDR3 bases: TGTGCCACCAGTAAGGGGGACAGGGGGCAAGAGACCCAGTACTTC. The chain recombines TRBV24-1 with TRBJ2-5, with 11 bases fitting TRBD1. The V gene's germline CDR1 is KGHDR and CDR2 SFDVKD. The J segment lost 2 bases and the V segment lost 6 bases, leaving 4 bases of the junction unmatched. This CDR3 comprises 15 residues.

V usage is TRBV19 and J usage is TRBJ1-2, with TRBD1 identical over 10 bases. The CDR3 is 14 residues long. Germline CDR1 LNHDA, CDR2 SQIVND (reference sequence). V dropped 6 bases and J dropped 4; count of bases not matched to a gene: 5. This CDR3 reads CASRDGQGGYGYTF. CDR3 nucleotides: TGTGCCAGTAGGGATGGACAGGGGGGCTATGGCTACACCTTC.

The rearrangement joins TRBV5-1 to TRBJ2-2; the match to TRBD1 covers 8 bases. Per germline, CDR1 SGHRS and CDR2 YFSETQ. J gave up 0 bases and V 2 bases, and 3 bases lay outside the gene matches. This CDR3 contains 16 residues. CDR3 DNA sequence: TGCGCCAGCAGCTTAACAGGGGGTACGAACACCGGGGAGCTGTTTTTT. Its translation: CASSLTGGTNTGELFF.

CDR3 DNA: TGTGCCAGCAGTATAGCACTAGCGGGAATGGCCAAAAACATTCAGTACTTC. Protein product: CASSIALAGMAKNIQYF. V is TRBV4-2 and J is TRBJ2-4, with TRBD2 matching over 10 bases. Germline lookup yields CDR1 LGHNA and CDR2 YNFKEQ. V shed 6 bases and J 1 base; nucleotides not matched to a gene: 9. The CDR3 sequence is 17 residues long.

The CDR3 nucleotides are TGTGCCAGCAGCGTAGAGGACAGGAACACTGAAGCTTTCTTT. Translation: CASSVEDRNTEAFF. The chain is built from TRBV9 and TRBJ1-1; possible D gene TRBD1, 6 bases. CDR3 length: 14 residues. V was clipped by 0 bases and J by 1 base, with 7 bases between them. Germline CDR1 is SGDLS and CDR2 is YYNGEE.

In this sample, this clone turned up a few times. The chain couples TRBV20-1 to TRBJ1-1, with D unclear. Between the trimmed V and J ends, which lost 6 bases and 6 bases, there was a span of 11 bases. Per the germline V gene, CDR1 is DFQATT and CDR2 is SNEGSKA (reference sequence). The CDR3 spans 11 residues. Written as DNA, the CDR3 is TGCAGTGCCACCCGGGAGGCTGAAGCTTTCTTT. It codes for CSATREAEAFF.

The J gene is TRBJ1-2, the V gene TRBV12-3 or TRBV12-4; D remains ambiguous. This CDR3 has 9 residues. V was pared by 10 bases and J by 8 bases, with 8 bases between. The CDR3: CATGLGYTF. The DNA of the CDR3 is TGTGCCACGGGGTTGGGCTACACCTTC.

The chain links TRBV7-3 to TRBJ2-2; 7 bases are shared with TRBD1. This CDR3 is 14 amino acids long. Germline V gives CDR1 SGHTA, CDR2 FQGTGA. Unmatched junction bases numbered 5, after V lost 3 bases and J lost 7 bases. The CDR3 loop reads CASSLTGMSGELFF. The CDR3 DNA reads TGTGCCAGCAGCTTGACAGGGATGAGCGGGGAGCTGTTTTTT.

V is TRBV5-1 and J is TRBJ2-1; D is uncertain. Trimming removed 0 bases from V and 8 bases from J, with 12 bases in between. Germline V CDR1 and CDR2: SGHRS, YFSETQ. This CDR3 is built from 14 residues. The CDR3 DNA sequence: TGCGCCAGCAGCTTGGGCCCGGGTTCCGATGAGCAGTTCTTC. Protein product: CASSLGPGSDEQFF.

J is TRBJ2-1 and V is TRBV7-3; tentative D call: TRBD1 (5 bases). V was shortened by 5 bases and J by 5 bases, with 16 bases between the two germline ends. Germline V gene data show CDR1 as SGHTA and CDR2 as FQGTGA. The CDR3 sequence is 15 residues long. CDR3 sequence (DNA): TGTGCCAGCAGCCTCTGGGGCCGCGAAAACAATGAGCAGTTCTTC. It codes for CASSLWGRENNEQFF.

This clone was picked up one time. The chain links TRBV5-1 to TRBJ1-6, with 9 bases identical to TRBD1. V shed 4 bases and J 9 bases; nucleotides not matched to a gene: 5. The CDR3 has 14 amino acids. Per the germline V gene, CDR1 is SGHRS and CDR2 is YFSETQ. CDR3 in DNA: TGCGCCAGCAGCGAGGGACAGGGATTTTCACCCCTCCACTTT. Translation gives CASSEGQGFSPLHF.

This clone showed up just a few times. The V gene is TRBV7-7, the J gene TRBJ2-1; 10 bases are shared with TRBD2. This CDR3 region has 15 residues. With 5 bases clipped from V and 6 bases from J, the junction kept 7 bases outside the gene matches. Germline V gene sequence: CDR1 SSHAT, CDR2 FNYEAQ (reference sequence). The CDR3 nucleotides are TGTGCCAGCAGCCCGTCAGCGGGGGGGCGCAATGAGCAGTTCTTC. This translates into CASSPSAGGRNEQFF. The entire variable domain, with the rest obtained from reference TRBV7-7 and TRBJ2-1, is as follows: GAGVSQSPRYKVTKRGQDVTLRCDPISSHATLYWYQQALGQGPEFLTYFNYEAQPDKSGLPSDRFSAERPEGSISTLTIQRTEQRDSAMYRCASSPSAGGRNEQFFGPGTRLTVL.

The V gene is TRBV6-4, the J gene TRBJ1-6, with 9 bases matching TRBD1. V lost 7 bases, J lost 7 bases, and 8 bases stayed unmatched. This CDR3 region has 15 residues. Germline assignment: CDR1 MRHNA and CDR2 SNTAGT. The CDR3, as DNA: TGTGCCAGCATACCCGGGACAGGGTACAATTCACCCCTCCACTTT. Its translation is CASIPGTGYNSPLHF.

This sequence joins TRBV6-6 and TRBJ2-5, with TRBD1 matching 7 bases. V lost 1 base to trimming and J lost 4 bases; unmatched junction nucleotides: 3. The CDR3 length is 14 residues. CDR1 is MNHNY and CDR2 is SVGAGI in the germline V gene (reference sequence). The CDR3 loop reads CASSYWDSRETQYF. For the CDR3, the DNA is TGTGCCAGCAGTTACTGGGACAGTCGAGAGACCCAGTACTTC.

The V call is TRBV24-1, the J call TRBJ2-2; 9 bases line up with TRBD2. The CDR3 consists of 15 residues. In germline, CDR1 is KGHDR, CDR2 SFDVKD. J gave up 7 bases and V 4 bases, and 6 bases lay outside the gene matches. Here the CDR3 reads CATSDSSGGDGELFF. The CDR3 coding sequence is TGTGCCACCAGTGACAGTAGCGGGGGTGACGGGGAGCTGTTTTTT.

The V call is TRBV6-5, the J call TRBJ1-2; D call uncertain. The CDR3 runs to 13 residues. V shed 6 bases and J shed 8 bases, with 16 bases lying between them. Germline CDR1 and CDR2: MNHEY and SVGAGI. The CDR3 loop is CASSRGRLGGYTF. CDR3 DNA sequence: TGTGCCAGCAGCCGTGGGAGGCTAGGGGGCTACACCTTC.

The chain links TRBV9 to TRBJ2-7, with D uncertain. The CDR3 extends over 13 amino acids. Trimming stripped 0 bases from V and 6 bases from J, with 10 bases between. CDR1 and CDR2 (germline): SGDLS, YYNGEE. The CDR3 DNA follows: TGTGCCAGCAGCGTAGGGCAAAATGGCGAGCAGTACGTC. Residues: CASSVGQNGEQYV.

This clone showed up just a few times. The rearrangement uses TRBV4-3 and TRBJ2-7, with 12 bases identical to TRBD2. Germline CDR1 and CDR2: LGHNA and YSLEER. Trimming at V came to 1 base and at J to 2 bases, leaving 9 bases not matched to a gene. This CDR3 spans 18 amino acids. The CDR3 DNA is TGCGCCAGCAGCCAAGGTGTCCCAGGACTAGCGGGGCCCTACGAGCAGTACGTC. Its translation: CASSQGVPGLAGPYEQYV.

The chain carries TRBV5-1 and TRBJ2-1; the D gene is possibly TRBD2 (7 bases). Per the germline V gene, CDR1 is SGHRS and CDR2 is YFSETQ. Trimming took 1 base from V and 7 from J, leaving 15 bases between them. This CDR3 has 15 residues. The CDR3 reads CASSLRGGPDNEQFF. CDR3 DNA sequence: TGCGCCAGCAGCTTGAGGGGGGGCCCGGATAATGAGCAGTTCTTC. Variable domain in full (rest from reference TRBV5-1 and TRBJ2-1): KAGVTQTPRYLIKTRGQQVTLSCSPISGHRSVSWYQQTPGQGLQFLFEYFSETQRNKGNFPGRFSGRQFSNSRSEMNVSTLELGDSALYLCASSLRGGPDNEQFFGPGTRLTVL.

In regard to this clone: Its ends do not fully match the called genes, so a read error is possible. The CDR3 region is CASSFDSGTNEKLFF. CDR3 coding DNA: TGTGCCAGCAGCTTCGACAGTGGAACTAATGAAAAACTGTTTTTT. V usage is TRBV5-1 and J usage is TRBJ1-4, with D possibly matching TRBD1 (5 bases). There are 15 residues in the CDR3. Germline V gene sequence: CDR1 SGHRS, CDR2 YFSETQ. Full variable domain (outside the CDR3, taken from reference TRBV5-1 and TRBJ1-4): KAGVTQTPRYLIKTRGQQVTLSCSPISGHRSVSWYQQTPGQGLQFLFEYFSETQRNKGNFPGRFSGRQFSNSRSEMNVSTLELGDSALYLCASSFDSGTNEKLFFGSGTQLSVL.

This chain uses TRBV19 with TRBJ1-5, with D possibly matching TRBD1 (5 bases). The germline V gene has CDR1 LNHDA and CDR2 SQIVND (reference sequence). CDR3 length: 16 amino acids. V lost 3 bases, J lost 6 bases, and 18 bases lay in between. The CDR3 loop reads CASSIADNRPGQPQHF. The DNA for the CDR3 is TGTGCCAGTAGTATCGCAGACAACAGGCCTGGTCAGCCCCAGCATTTT.

The chain is built from TRBV7-2 and TRBJ1-1; 7 nucleotides align to TRBD1. This CDR3 spans 17 amino acids. Germline CDR1 and CDR2: SGHTA and FQGNSA. After removal of 1 base from V and 0 bases from J, the junction contained 8 bases not matched to a gene. CDR3 in DNA: TGTGCCAGCAGCTTAGTCAGGGGGTTAGACATGAACACTGAAGCTTTCTTT. Protein product: CASSLVRGLDMNTEAFF.

This chain uses TRBV21-1 with TRBJ2-1; whether TRBD1, the table's D call, matches the DNA was not checked. TRBV21-1 is a pseudogene locus. The CDR3 covers 15 residues. The CDR3 nucleotides read TGTGCCAGCAGAGCACGGACAGGGGAATACAATGAGCAGTTCTTC. Translating gives CASRARTGEYNEQFF.

The rearrangement uses TRBV14 and TRBJ1-6; a possible D gene is TRBD1 (6 bases). The CDR3 contains 16 residues. Germline-derived CDR1 and CDR2 are SGHDN and FVKESK. The V and J ends lost 4 bases and 3 bases respectively, with 13 bases between them. CDR3 coding DNA: TGTGCCAGCAGCCCCTGGCAGGGGAACTATAATTCACCCCTCCACTTT. Residues: CASSPWQGNYNSPLHF.

The chain employs TRBV4-3 and TRBJ1-1, with 9 bases lining up with TRBD1. The CDR3 contains 15 residues. CDR1 and CDR2 (germline): LGHNA, YSLEER. The V segment lost 1 base and the J segment 5 bases; nucleotides outside the gene matches: 5. The CDR3 spells CASSQATGGQTEAFF. DNA for the CDR3: TGCGCCAGCAGCCAAGCTACAGGGGGCCAAACTGAAGCTTTCTTT.

The rearrangement uses TRBV7-9 and TRBJ1-6; a weak D match, TRBD1 (5 bases). CDR1 and CDR2 from the germline V gene are SEHNR and FQNEAQ (reference sequence). The CDR3 sequence is 15 residues long. V gave up 5 bases and J gave up 1 base, with 9 bases separating them. CDR3 protein: CASSPGGSYNSPLHF. The CDR3 DNA reads TGTGCCAGCAGCCCCGGGGGTTCCTATAATTCACCCCTCCACTTT.

The gene calls are TRBV24-1 and TRBJ2-7; D possibly corresponds to TRBD2 (7 bases). Trimming pared 4 bases from V and 3 bases from J, leaving 12 bases between. This CDR3 spans 14 amino acids. Germline V lookup: CDR1 KGHDR, CDR2 SFDVKD. The chain's CDR3 is CATSDPRGGYEQYF. The CDR3 DNA reads as TGTGCCACCAGTGACCCAAGGGGGGGCTACGAGCAGTACTTC.

The chain carries TRBV9 and TRBJ1-1, with D possibly matching TRBD1 (5 bases). This CDR3 comprises 14 residues. The germline V gene has CDR1 SGDLS and CDR2 YYNGEE. V shed 4 bases and J shed 1 base, with 11 bases lying between them. CDR3 residues: CASSLGAANTEAFF. Here the CDR3 DNA reads TGTGCCAGCAGCCTAGGGGCAGCGAACACTGAAGCTTTCTTT.